The rows below give T cell receptor beta chains drawn from one sample of a study of T cells in Graves' hyperthyroidism and ophthalmopathy. TCRdb re-derived calls from the multiplex PCR reads in MiXCR, one entry per CDR3 protein. The data contain roughly 570,000 distinct CDR3 sequences, around 46% of them singletons. Sequencing used peripheral blood or thyroid tissue (not recorded which). All receptors derive from an adult woman with Graves' disease, either hyperthyroidism or ophthalmopathy (not recorded which). The CDR3 runs from the conserved cysteine through the conserved F or W. The D gene is left open where the match is weak. Size is stated for part of the rows, as once, few or many counts, or as a class when the clone is expanded.

d_call: TRBD1
j_call: TRBJ1-2
v_call: TRBV7-2
clone_size: .
cdr3_aa: CASSIDRANYGYTF
cdr3_nt: TGTGCCAGCAGCATTGACAGGGCTAACTATGGCTACACCTTC

d_call: .
j_call: TRBJ1-5
v_call: TRBV9
clone_size: many
cdr3_aa: CASSVGKGGNQPQHF
cdr3_nt: TGTGCCAGCAGCGTAGGGAAAGGGGGCAATCAGCCCCAGCATTTT

d_call: .
j_call: TRBJ1-5
v_call: TRBV14
clone_size: .
cdr3_aa: CASSQEGGGPQHF
cdr3_nt: TGTGCCAGCAGCCAAGAAGGCGGAGGGCCCCAGCATTTT

d_call: .
j_call: TRBJ1-1
v_call: TRBV13
clone_size: many
cdr3_aa: CASSSRQVNTEAFF
cdr3_nt: TGTGCCAGCAGCTCTCGACAGGTGAACACTGAAGCTTTCTTT

d_call: .
j_call: TRBJ2-7
v_call: TRBV5-6
clone_size: many
cdr3_aa: CASSSRRLNYEQYF
cdr3_nt: TGTGCCAGCAGCTCACGGCGACTCAACTACGAGCAGTACTTC

d_call: .
j_call: TRBJ2-2
v_call: TRBV7-3
clone_size: .
cdr3_aa: CASSLSTNTGELFF
cdr3_nt: TGTGCCAGCAGCTTGTCCACCAACACCGGGGAGCTGTTTTTT

d_call: TRBD1
j_call: TRBJ1-5
v_call: TRBV2
clone_size: many
cdr3_aa: CASSEDRGRNQPQHF
cdr3_nt: TGTGCCAGCAGTGAAGACAGGGGGAGAAATCAGCCCCAGCATTTT

d_call: .
j_call: TRBJ2-5
v_call: TRBV6-1
clone_size: many
cdr3_aa: CASSPRGRQETQYF
cdr3_nt: TGTGCCAGCAGTCCCAGGGGTCGGCAAGAGACCCAGTACTTC

d_call: .
j_call: TRBJ1-1
v_call: TRBV3-1
clone_size: .
cdr3_aa: CASSRRQANTEAFF
cdr3_nt: TGTGCCAGCAGCCGGAGACAGGCGAACACTGAAGCTTTCTTT

d_call: .
j_call: TRBJ1-6
v_call: TRBV6-5
clone_size: few
cdr3_aa: CASSSPRTLGNSPLHF
cdr3_nt: TGTGCCAGCAGTTCGCCGCGGACTTTGGGGAATTCACCCCTCCACTTT

d_call: TRBD2
j_call: TRBJ2-2
v_call: TRBV10-3
clone_size: many
cdr3_aa: CAIRLLAGGITGELFF
cdr3_nt: TGTGCCATCAGACTACTAGCGGGAGGGATCACCGGGGAGCTGTTTTTT

d_call: .
j_call: TRBJ1-2
v_call: TRBV7-9
clone_size: .
cdr3_aa: CASSLSPGGYTF
cdr3_nt: TGTGCCAGCAGCTTATCCCCAGGTGGCTACACCTTC

d_call: .
j_call: TRBJ2-5
v_call: TRBV7-2
clone_size: .
cdr3_aa: CASTKLIGEYHF
cdr3_nt: TGTGCCAGCACCAAATTAATCGGTGAATACCACTTC

d_call: .
j_call: TRBJ1-2
v_call: TRBV2
clone_size: few
cdr3_aa: CASNPRQGVGGYTF
cdr3_nt: TGTGCCAGCAATCCGCGGCAGGGCGTAGGGGGCTACACCTTC

d_call: .
j_call: TRBJ2-5
v_call: TRBV5-4
clone_size: .
cdr3_aa: CASSLAPLGETQYF
cdr3_nt: TGTGCCAGCAGCTTGGCCCCCCTCGGGGAGACCCAGTACTTC

d_call: .
j_call: TRBJ1-1
v_call: TRBV14
clone_size: many
cdr3_aa: CASSQVGMAPVVAFF
cdr3_nt: TGTGCCAGCAGCCAGGTTGGGATGGCCCCGGTGGTGGCTTTCTTT

d_call: TRBD2
j_call: TRBJ2-7
v_call: TRBV9
clone_size: few
cdr3_aa: CASSVGTSGTEAQYF
cdr3_nt: TGTGCCAGCAGCGTAGGGACTAGCGGGACTGAGGCGCAGTACTTC

d_call: .
j_call: TRBJ1-1
v_call: TRBV20-1
clone_size: many
cdr3_aa: CSASGQLNTEAFF
cdr3_nt: TGCAGTGCTAGCGGGCAGCTGAACACTGAAGCTTTCTTT

d_call: TRBD1
j_call: TRBJ1-1
v_call: TRBV20-1
clone_size: many
cdr3_aa: CSARDFNRGNTEAFF
cdr3_nt: TGCAGTGCTAGAGATTTCAACAGGGGGAACACTGAAGCTTTCTTT

d_call: .
j_call: TRBJ1-1
v_call: TRBV7-9
clone_size: many
cdr3_aa: CASSLTRENTEAFF
cdr3_nt: TGTGCCAGCAGCCTCACCAGGGAAAACACTGAAGCTTTCTTT

d_call: .
j_call: TRBJ1-6
v_call: TRBV7-8
clone_size: many
cdr3_aa: CASSLSSSSYNSPLHF
cdr3_nt: TGTGCCAGCAGCTTATCCTCAAGCTCCTATAATTCACCCCTCCACTTT

d_call: TRBD1
j_call: TRBJ2-5
v_call: TRBV2
clone_size: many
cdr3_aa: CASSEAPSTGGTQYF
cdr3_nt: TGTGCCAGCAGTGAAGCCCCCTCGACAGGGGGGACCCAGTACTTC

d_call: TRBD2
j_call: TRBJ2-3
v_call: TRBV10-3
clone_size: once
cdr3_aa: CAISDLGGRSTDTQYF
cdr3_nt: TGTGCCATCAGTGACTTGGGCGGGAGGAGCACAGATACGCAGTATTTT

d_call: .
j_call: TRBJ1-6
v_call: TRBV7-9
clone_size: few
cdr3_aa: CASSRLSPLHF
cdr3_nt: TGTGCCAGCAGCCGCCTTTCACCCCTCCACTTT

d_call: TRBD2
j_call: TRBJ2-5
v_call: TRBV6-1
clone_size: .
cdr3_aa: CASLGGLAETQYF
cdr3_nt: TGTGCCAGCCTGGGAGGACTAGCGGAGACCCAGTACTTC

d_call: .
j_call: TRBJ2-7
v_call: TRBV7-9
clone_size: .
cdr3_aa: CASSLAHGGHREQYF
cdr3_nt: TGTGCCAGCAGCTTGGCCCACGGAGGGCATCGCGAGCAGTACTTC

d_call: TRBD2
j_call: TRBJ2-2
v_call: TRBV6-1
clone_size: many
cdr3_aa: CASSESSGGTGELFF
cdr3_nt: TGTGCCAGCAGTGAATCTAGCGGGGGGACCGGGGAGCTGTTTTTT

d_call: .
j_call: TRBJ2-6
v_call: TRBV6-4
clone_size: .
cdr3_aa: CASSDSTGGLSGANVLTF
cdr3_nt: TGTGCCAGCAGTGACTCGACGGGGGGCCTCTCTGGGGCCAACGTCCTGACTTTC

d_call: TRBD1
j_call: TRBJ2-7
v_call: TRBV29-1
clone_size: .
cdr3_aa: CSARGTAYEQYF
cdr3_nt: TGCAGTGCTAGGGGGACAGCCTACGAGCAGTACTTC

d_call: .
j_call: TRBJ1-2
v_call: TRBV20-1
clone_size: .
cdr3_aa: CSANSGTARNTF
cdr3_nt: TGCAGTGCTAATTCCGGGACGGCACGAAACACCTTC

d_call: .
j_call: TRBJ2-5
v_call: TRBV5-1
clone_size: .
cdr3_aa: CASSSSWGILRRYF
cdr3_nt: TGCGCCAGCAGCTCCTCGTGGGGGATACTACGCAGATACTTC

d_call: .
j_call: TRBJ2-5
v_call: TRBV7-9
clone_size: .
cdr3_aa: CASSFMGVETQYF
cdr3_nt: TGTGCCAGCAGCTTCATGGGTGTAGAGACCCAGTACTTC

d_call: .
j_call: TRBJ2-7
v_call: TRBV11-2
clone_size: .
cdr3_aa: CASALDPSGYEQYF
cdr3_nt: TGCGCCAGCGCCCTCGACCCGTCGGGATACGAGCAGTACTTC

d_call: TRBD2
j_call: TRBJ2-7
v_call: TRBV20-1
clone_size: many
cdr3_aa: CSATTERGLIGEQYF
cdr3_nt: TGCAGTGCTACAACAGAGCGGGGTCTAATCGGCGAGCAGTACTTC

d_call: .
j_call: TRBJ1-5
v_call: TRBV28
clone_size: many
cdr3_aa: CASSRVQPQHF
cdr3_nt: TGTGCCAGCAGTCGGGTTCAGCCCCAGCATTTT

d_call: .
j_call: TRBJ2-1
v_call: TRBV11-1
clone_size: .
cdr3_aa: CASSPWTEDNEQFF
cdr3_nt: TGTGCCAGCAGCCCCTGGACAGAGGACAATGAGCAGTTCTTC

d_call: .
j_call: TRBJ2-5
v_call: TRBV10-3
clone_size: .
cdr3_aa: CASAFPRVETVEETQYF
cdr3_nt: TGTGCCAGCGCCTTCCCGAGGGTTGAAACGGTTGAAGAGACCCAGTACTTC

d_call: .
j_call: TRBJ1-3
v_call: TRBV6-1
clone_size: .
cdr3_aa: CASRDTSSGNTIYF
cdr3_nt: TGTGCCAGCCGGGACACCAGCTCTGGAAACACCATATATTTT

d_call: TRBD1
j_call: TRBJ2-7
v_call: TRBV28
clone_size: few
cdr3_aa: CASSPGGQGIVEQYF
cdr3_nt: TGTGCCAGCAGTCCAGGGGGACAGGGCATCGTGGAGCAGTACTTC

d_call: TRBD1
j_call: TRBJ1-1
v_call: TRBV5-1
clone_size: .
cdr3_aa: CASSLADRANTEAFF
cdr3_nt: TGCGCCAGCAGCTTGGCGGACAGGGCGAACACTGAAGCTTTCTTT

d_call: .
j_call: TRBJ1-2
v_call: TRBV11-2
clone_size: many
cdr3_aa: CASSSTGFGDGYTF
cdr3_nt: TGTGCCAGCAGCTCGACAGGTTTTGGGGATGGCTACACCTTC

d_call: .
j_call: TRBJ2-7
v_call: TRBV7-9
clone_size: many
cdr3_aa: CASRSGYEQYF
cdr3_nt: TGTGCCAGCAGGAGCGGCTACGAGCAGTACTTC

d_call: TRBD2
j_call: TRBJ2-6
v_call: TRBV7-9
clone_size: many
cdr3_aa: CASSLKSGAGANVLTF
cdr3_nt: TGTGCCAGCAGCTTAAAGAGCGGGGCTGGGGCCAACGTCCTGACTTTC

d_call: .
j_call: TRBJ2-5
v_call: TRBV18
clone_size: many
cdr3_aa: CASSPRTAQETQYF
cdr3_nt: TGTGCCAGCTCACCTCGGACAGCACAAGAGACCCAGTACTTC

d_call: .
j_call: TRBJ1-2
v_call: TRBV29-1
clone_size: .
cdr3_aa: CSVDTNYGYTF
cdr3_nt: TGCAGCGTTGATACAAACTATGGCTACACCTTC

d_call: .
j_call: TRBJ1-2
v_call: TRBV2
clone_size: many
cdr3_aa: CASSVEAAAPNYGYTF
cdr3_nt: TGTGCCAGCAGTGTAGAGGCGGCAGCGCCTAACTATGGCTACACCTTC